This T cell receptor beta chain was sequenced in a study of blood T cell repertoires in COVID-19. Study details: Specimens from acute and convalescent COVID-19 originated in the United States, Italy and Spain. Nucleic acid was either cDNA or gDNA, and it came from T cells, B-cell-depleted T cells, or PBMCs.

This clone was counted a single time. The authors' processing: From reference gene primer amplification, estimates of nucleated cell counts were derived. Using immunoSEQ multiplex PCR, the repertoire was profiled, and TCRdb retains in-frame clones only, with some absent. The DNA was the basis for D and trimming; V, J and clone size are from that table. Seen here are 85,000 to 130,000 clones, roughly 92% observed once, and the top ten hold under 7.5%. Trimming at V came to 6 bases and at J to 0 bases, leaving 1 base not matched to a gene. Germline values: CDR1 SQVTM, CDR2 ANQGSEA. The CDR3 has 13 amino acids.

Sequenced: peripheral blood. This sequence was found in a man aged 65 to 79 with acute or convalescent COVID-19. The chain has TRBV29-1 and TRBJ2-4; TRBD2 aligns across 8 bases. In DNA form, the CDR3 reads TGCAGCGTGGGGACTAGAGCCAAAAACATTCAGTACTTC. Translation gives CSVGTRAKNIQYF.